The 8 T cell receptor beta chains presented below share a single source sample, sequenced in a study of shared clonotypes between healthy human individuals. Produced via immunoSEQ multiplex PCR; TCRdb's table is partial and in-frame only. The sample lists roughly 400,000 clones; just over 95% were seen once. The source material was memory CD8+ T cells sorted from blood. Noted subset: CD45RO+ cells pooled with CCR7-negative TemRA cells. These receptors came from a man aged 25-40 years in good health.

The V and J genes are TRBV18 and TRBJ1-2, with D tentatively TRBD1 (5 bases). CDR1 KGHSH and CDR2 LQKENI come from the germline V gene. The CDR3 runs 16 residues. The V end lost 3 bases, the J end lost 4 bases, and 18 bases lay between the germline ends. CDR3 residues: CASSPTDTARGYGYTF. CDR3 nucleotides: TGTGCCAGCTCACCGACGGACACCGCTAGGGGCTATGGCTACACCTTC.

Concerning this clone itself: The junction departs from the called germline gene at one end, perhaps through a read error. The genes are TRBV7-7 and TRBJ2-5; D ambiguous. CDR1 is SSHAT, CDR2 FNYEAQ, per germline (reference sequence). The CDR3 length is 14 residues. The CDR3 DNA reads TGTGCTAGCAGCTTTGACCCGTACCAAGAGACCCAGTACTTC. Protein sequence: CASSFDPYQETQYF. The variable domain in full, with the rest retrieved from reference TRBV7-7 and TRBJ2-5, is GAGVSQSPRYKVTKRGQDVTLRCDPISSHATLYWYQQALGQGPEFLTYFNYEAQPDKSGLPSDRFSAERPEGSISTLTIQRTEQRDSAMYRCASSFDPYQETQYFGPGTRLLVL.

This sequence joins TRBV19 and TRBJ2-5; 10 nucleotides align to TRBD2. The V and J ends lost 10 bases and 5 bases, in that order; junction bases with no gene match: 4. CDR1 and CDR2 (germline): LNHDA, SQIVND (reference sequence). CDR3 length: 12 residues. For the CDR3, the DNA is TGTGCCACCGCAGCGGGAGGGGAGACCCAGTACTTC. The encoded protein is CATAAGGETQYF.

V usage is TRBV6-1 and J usage is TRBJ2-3, with D unresolved. The V gene's germline CDR1 is MNHNS and CDR2 SASEGT. V was pared by 4 bases and J by 2 bases, with 13 bases between. This CDR3 is built from 15 residues. The CDR3, as DNA: TGTGCCAGCAGTGCTATTAAGACGCACACAGATACGCAGTATTTT. Amino acid sequence: CASSAIKTHTDTQYF.

Only one count was recorded for this clone. This sequence joins TRBV2 and TRBJ1-4; 7 bases align to TRBD1. CDR1 is SNHLY and CDR2 is FYNNEI in the germline V gene. CDR3 length: 14 amino acids. V gave up 6 bases and J gave up 10 bases; unmatched junction bases: 11. The CDR3 loop is CASSRDRAVGKLFF. CDR3 nucleotides: TGTGCCAGCAGCCGCGACAGGGCGGTGGGAAAACTGTTTTTT. The whole variable domain, filled in from reference TRBV2 and TRBJ1-4, reads EPEVTQTPSHQVTQMGQEVILRCVPISNHLYFYWYRQILGQKVEFLVSFYNNEISEKSEIFDDQFSVERPDGSNFTLKIRSTKLEDSAMYFCASSRDRAVGKLFFGSGTQLSVL.

Only one count was recorded for this clone. The chain joins TRBV2 to TRBJ1-1; 7 nucleotides agree with TRBD1. This CDR3 is 14 amino acids long. Germline V gene lookup returns CDR1 SNHLY and CDR2 FYNNEI. Trimming removed 4 bases from V and 7 bases from J; junction bases left unmatched: 9. CDR3 amino acids: CASSVSRTGYEAFF. CDR3 bases: TGTGCCAGCAGTGTTAGCCGGACAGGCTATGAAGCTTTCTTT.

This chain uses TRBV28 with TRBJ2-3; 13 nucleotides match TRBD2. Germline CDR1 MDHEN, CDR2 SYDVKM. The ends lost 5 bases at V and 4 bases at J; junction bases unmatched: 6. The CDR3 runs 16 residues. CDR3 protein: CASSQTSGRGSDTQYF. The CDR3 DNA reads TGTGCCAGCAGTCAAACTAGCGGGAGGGGGTCAGATACGCAGTATTTT.

This clone was detected a few times. In the same sample, other DNA sequences code for this CDR3. The rearrangement joins TRBV5-6 to TRBJ1-5; D perhaps matches TRBD1 (6 bases). Deletions cut 2 bases from V and 0 bases from J, with 9 bases between. Germline CDR1 is SGHDT and CDR2 is YYEEEE. The CDR3 runs to 15 residues. The CDR3 DNA follows: TGTGCCAGCAGCTTAAGGGGGTATAGCAATCAGCCCCAGCATTTT. Amino acid sequence: CASSLRGYSNQPQHF.